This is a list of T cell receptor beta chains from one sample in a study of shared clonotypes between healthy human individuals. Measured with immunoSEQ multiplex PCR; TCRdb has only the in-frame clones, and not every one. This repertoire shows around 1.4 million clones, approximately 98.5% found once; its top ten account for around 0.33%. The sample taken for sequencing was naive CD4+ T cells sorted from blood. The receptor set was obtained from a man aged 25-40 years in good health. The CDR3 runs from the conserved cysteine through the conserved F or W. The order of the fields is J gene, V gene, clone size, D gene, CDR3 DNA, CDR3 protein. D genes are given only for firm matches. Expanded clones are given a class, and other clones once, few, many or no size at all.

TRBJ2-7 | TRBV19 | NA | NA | TGTGCCAGTAGTATAGTCCAGGGGGGATCCTACGAGCAGTACTTC | CASSIVQGGSYEQYF
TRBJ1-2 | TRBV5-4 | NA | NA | TGTGCCAGCAGCTTGGAGAGCACGACTAACTATGGCTACACCTTC | CASSLESTTNYGYTF
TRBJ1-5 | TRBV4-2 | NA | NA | TGTGCCAGCAGCCATGAAGTCACTAATAGCAATCAGCCCCAGCATTTT | CASSHEVTNSNQPQHF
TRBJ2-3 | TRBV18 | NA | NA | TGTGCCAGCTCACCCGGAGGGCCCTCAGATACGCAGTATTTT | CASSPGGPSDTQYF
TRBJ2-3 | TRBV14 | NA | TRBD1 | TGTGCCAGCAGCCAGGAAAGACCCGGGACAGGGGACACAGATACGCAGTATTTT | CASSQERPGTGDTDTQYF
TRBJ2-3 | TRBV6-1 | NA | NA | TGTGCCAGCAGTGGCCGATTCGGGCCTAGCACAGATACGCAGTATTTT | CASSGRFGPSTDTQYF
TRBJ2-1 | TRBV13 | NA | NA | TGTGCCAGCAGCTCCTTTTGGACCTCAAATGAGCAGTTCTTC | CASSSFWTSNEQFF
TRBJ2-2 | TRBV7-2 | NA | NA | TGTGCCAGCAGCTTAGCCAGGGTCTCCCACACCGGGGAGCTGTTTTTT | CASSLARVSHTGELFF
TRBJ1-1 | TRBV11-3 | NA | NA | TGTGCCGGTAGGTCGGAAGCTTTCTTT | CAGRSEAFF
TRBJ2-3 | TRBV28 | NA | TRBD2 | TGTGCCAGCAGGCTAGCGGGAGTGTTGACAGATACGCAGTATTTT | CASRLAGVLTDTQYF
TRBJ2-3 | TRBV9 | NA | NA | TGTGCCAGCAGCGTCCCCGGATTCGGAGATACGCAGTATTTT | CASSVPGFGDTQYF
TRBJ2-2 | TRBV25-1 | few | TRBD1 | TGTGCCAGCAGTCAGGGGGCCCCCGGGGAGCTGTTTTTT | CASSQGAPGELFF
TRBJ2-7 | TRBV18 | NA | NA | TGTGCCAGCTCAATAATGGGTTCCTACGAGCAGTACTTC | CASSIMGSYEQYF
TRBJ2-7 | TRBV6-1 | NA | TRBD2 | TGTGCCAGCAGTGAAGCGGCGGGAGGACTCTCCTACGAGCAGTACTTC | CASSEAAGGLSYEQYF
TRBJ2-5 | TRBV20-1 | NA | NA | TGCAGCCCAGAGAACCAAGAGACCCAGTACTTC | CSPENQETQYF
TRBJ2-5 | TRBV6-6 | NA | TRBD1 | TGTGCCAGCAGAAAACAGGGGGCCCAAGAGACCCAGTACTTC | CASRKQGAQETQYF
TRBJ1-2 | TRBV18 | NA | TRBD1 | TGTGCCAGCTCACGGGGACAGGGAACTAACTATGGCTACACCTTC | CASSRGQGTNYGYTF
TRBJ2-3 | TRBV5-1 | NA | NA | TGCGCCAGCACCCGGTGGGGGTTCGATACGCAGTATTTT | CASTRWGFDTQYF
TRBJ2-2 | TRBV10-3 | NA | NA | TGTGCCATCGGCGTCCCCGGGGAGCTGTTTTTT | CAIGVPGELFF
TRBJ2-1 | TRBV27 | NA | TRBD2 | TGTGCCAGCAGCATAGCGGGTCACTACAATGAGCAGTTCTTC | CASSIAGHYNEQFF
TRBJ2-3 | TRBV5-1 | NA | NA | TGCGCCAGCAGCTGGGCCACAGATACGCAGTATTTT | CASSWATDTQYF
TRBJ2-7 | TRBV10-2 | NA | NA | TGCGCCAGCAGTGAGACCCTGATAGGTCGGGTACAAAGCTCCTACGAGCAGTACTTC | CASSETLIGRVQSSYEQYF
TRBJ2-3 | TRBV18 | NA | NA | TGTGCCAGCTCACCCCGAGTAGATACGCAGTATTTT | CASSPRVDTQYF
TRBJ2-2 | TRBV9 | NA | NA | TGTGCCAGCAGCACCCGAACCCGGCAGGGCGGGAACACCGGGGAGCTGTTTTTT | CASSTRTRQGGNTGELFF
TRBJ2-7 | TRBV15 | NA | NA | TGTGCCACCAGCAGAGAAACATACGAGCAGTACTTC | CATSRETYEQYF
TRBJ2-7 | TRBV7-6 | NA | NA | TGTGCCAGCAGCTTAGGTGGTGGAGGCGAGCAGTACTTC | CASSLGGGGEQYF
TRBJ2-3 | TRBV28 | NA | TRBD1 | TGTGCCAGCCGAACGACAGGGTGGGGAACAGATACGCAGTATTTT | CASRTTGWGTDTQYF
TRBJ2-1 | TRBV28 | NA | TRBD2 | TGTGCCAGCAGATATAGCGGGAGGAGCGATGAGCAGTTCTTC | CASRYSGRSDEQFF
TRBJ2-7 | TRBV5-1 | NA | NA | TGCGCCAGCAGCTTGGCGGCGGGGATCTACGAGCAGTACTTC | CASSLAAGIYEQYF
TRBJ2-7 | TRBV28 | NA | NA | TGTGCCACCTCACAAGAGTTCTACGAGCAGTACTTC | CATSQEFYEQYF